This T cell receptor (beta chain) was found in a study of identical twins. Donors uniformly comprised healthy Caucasians. The V end lost 1 base, the J end lost 6 bases, and 12 bases lay between the germline ends. The CDR3 is 15 residues long. The germline CDR1 and CDR2 sequences are SGHDN and FVKESK. TCRdb reprocessed the 5' RACE reads with MiXCR, giving one entry per CDR3 protein. The profile shows about 1.7 million distinct CDR3 sequences, 32% of them singletons. Concerning this clonotype: Its antigen is unknown.

Study observations and caveats: Twins' surplus sharing was weaker for beta out-of-frame sequences. Zero-insertion analyses could be partly confounded by invariant MAIT and iNKT cells. Researchers reported excess low generation probability among twin-shared out-of-frame alpha sequences.

The clonotype was recovered from a newborn girl in good health. The genes are TRBV14 and TRBJ1-4; no clear D gene. The material sequenced was cord blood. The CDR3 coding sequence is TGTGCCAGCAGCCAAGCCCTTTACCCTCATGAAAAACTGTTTTTT. It encodes CASSQALYPHEKLFF. Using reference TRBV14 and TRBJ1-4 for the parts outside the CDR3, the full variable domain is EAGVTQFPSHSVIEKGQTVTLRCDPISGHDNLYWYRRVMGKEIKFLLHFVKESKQDESGMPNNRFLAERTGGTYSTLKVQPAELEDSGVYFCASSQALYPHEKLFFGSGTQLSVL.